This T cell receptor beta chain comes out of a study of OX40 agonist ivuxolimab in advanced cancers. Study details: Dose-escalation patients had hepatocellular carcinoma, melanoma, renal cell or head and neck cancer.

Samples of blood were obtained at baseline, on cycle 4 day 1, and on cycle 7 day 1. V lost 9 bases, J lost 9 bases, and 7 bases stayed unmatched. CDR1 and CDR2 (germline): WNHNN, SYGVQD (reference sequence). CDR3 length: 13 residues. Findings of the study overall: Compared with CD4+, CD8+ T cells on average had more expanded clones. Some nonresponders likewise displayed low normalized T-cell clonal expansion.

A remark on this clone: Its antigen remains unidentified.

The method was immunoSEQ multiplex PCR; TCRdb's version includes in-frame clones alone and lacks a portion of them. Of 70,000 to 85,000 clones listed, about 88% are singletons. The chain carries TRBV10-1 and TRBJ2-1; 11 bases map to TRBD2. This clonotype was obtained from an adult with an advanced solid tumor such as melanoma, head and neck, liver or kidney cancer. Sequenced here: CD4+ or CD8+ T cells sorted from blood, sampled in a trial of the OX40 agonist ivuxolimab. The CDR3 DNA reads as TGCGCCAGGACTAGCGGGATAGAAGGTGAGCAGTTCTTC. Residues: CARTSGIEGEQFF.